This T cell receptor beta chain emerged from a study of early T cells in non-severe SARS-CoV-2 infection. Study as a whole: The sequenced material was bulk RNA from unsorted whole blood, and its chains were unpaired. Whole-study findings and limits: Private and CD4 specificities were missed by VDJdb matching, which favored anti-spike CD8 responses.

Individual cDNA molecules received unique molecular identifiers during library preparation. In TCRdb, the 5' RACE reads were re-called with MiXCR into one record per CDR3 protein. The sample comprises around 61,000 distinct CDR3 sequences, more than 9% of which are singletons, and 6.5% rests with the top ten. This clonotype has just a few counts. Its antigen is unknown. Germline V CDR1 and CDR2: SQVTM, ANQGSEA. V was clipped by 7 bases and J by 4 bases; unmatched bases: 6. This CDR3 is 12 amino acids long. The clonotype originates from an adult who was a healthcare worker with PCR-confirmed SARS-CoV-2 infection or an uninfected control (not recorded which). V is TRBV29-1 and J is TRBJ1-1; 7 positions match TRBD1. Sequenced material: whole blood. CDR3 residues: CSAQEGATEAFF. CDR3 in DNA: TGCAGCGCCCAGGAGGGGGCCACTGAAGCTTTCTTT.